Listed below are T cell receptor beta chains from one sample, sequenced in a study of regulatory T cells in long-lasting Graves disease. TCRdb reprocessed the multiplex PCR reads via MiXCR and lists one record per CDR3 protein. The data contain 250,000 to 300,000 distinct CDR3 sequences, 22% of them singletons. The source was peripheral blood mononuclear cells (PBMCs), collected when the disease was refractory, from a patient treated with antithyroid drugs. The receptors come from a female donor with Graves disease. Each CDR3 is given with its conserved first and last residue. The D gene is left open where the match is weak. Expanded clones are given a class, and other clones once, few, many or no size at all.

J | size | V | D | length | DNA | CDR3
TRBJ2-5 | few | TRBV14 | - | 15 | TGTGCCAGCAGCCAAGTTAAGGGATACCAAGAGACCCAGTACTTC | CASSQVKGYQETQYF
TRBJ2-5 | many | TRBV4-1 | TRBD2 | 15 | TGCGCCAGCAGCCGGCCTAGCGGGAGGGAAGAGACCCAGTACTTC | CASSRPSGREETQYF
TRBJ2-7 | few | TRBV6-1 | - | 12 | TGTGCCAGCAGTCAAATTTCTAGCGAGCAGTACTTC | CASSQISSEQYF
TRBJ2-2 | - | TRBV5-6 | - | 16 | TGTGCCAGCAGCTTGGTGACCCCAGGACCCACCGGGGAGCTGTTTTTT | CASSLVTPGPTGELFF
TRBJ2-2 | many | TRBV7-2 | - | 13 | TGTGCCAGCAGCCCAGGGTATCCCGGGGAGCTGTTTTTT | CASSPGYPGELFF
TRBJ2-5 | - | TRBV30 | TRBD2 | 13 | TGTGCCTGGGGGGGGGGAGGATTGGAGACCCAGTACTTC | CAWGGGGLETQYF
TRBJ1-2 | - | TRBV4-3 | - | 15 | TGCGCCAGCAGCCAAGATTTCAGGCAGGTCGACGGCTACACCTTC | CASSQDFRQVDGYTF
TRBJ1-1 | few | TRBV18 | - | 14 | TGTGCCAGCTCACCGGCCAGCATGAACACTGAAGCTTTCTTT | CASSPASMNTEAFF
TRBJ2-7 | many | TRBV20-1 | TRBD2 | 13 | TGCAGTGCTAGAGAGCGGGAGACAAGCGAGCAGTACTTC | CSARERETSEQYF
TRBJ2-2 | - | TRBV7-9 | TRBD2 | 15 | TGTGCCAGCAGCCGCACTAGCGTTTACACCGGGGAGCTGTTTTTT | CASSRTSVYTGELFF
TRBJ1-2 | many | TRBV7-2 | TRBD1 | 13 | TGTGCCAGCAGCTTGGGACAGGGAGATGGCTACACCTTC | CASSLGQGDGYTF
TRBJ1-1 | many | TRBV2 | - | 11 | TGTGCCAGCAGCACCAGGGTTGAAGCTTTCTTT | CASSTRVEAFF
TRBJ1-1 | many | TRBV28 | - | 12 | TGTGCCACGTCCGCAGGAGGGGCTGAAGCTTTCTTT | CATSAGGAEAFF
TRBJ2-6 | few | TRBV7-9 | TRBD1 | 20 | TGTGCCAGCAGCGCGTCATGGGGACAGCCTTCCCTCTCTGGGGCCAACGTCCTGGCTTTC | CASSASWGQPSLSGANVLAF
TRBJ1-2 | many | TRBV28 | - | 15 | TGTGCCAGCAGTAAGAAACCGGGACAAATCTATGGCTACACCTTC | CASSKKPGQIYGYTF
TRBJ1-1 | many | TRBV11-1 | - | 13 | TGTGCCAGCAGTCTACGGCTCGGAAATGAAGCTTTCTTT | CASSLRLGNEAFF
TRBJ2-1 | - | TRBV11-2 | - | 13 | TGTGCCAGCAGCTTCCAGAGTAGGAGTGAGCAGTTCTTC | CASSFQSRSEQFF
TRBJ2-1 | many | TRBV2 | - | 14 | TGTGCCAGCAGGGGGGCGGGTGGTCCAGAGGAGCAGTTCTTC | CASRGAGGPEEQFF